This T cell receptor (beta chain) was captured by sequencing in a study of post-analysis software for immune sequencing data (dated by TCRdb to about 2015). Regarding the complete study: Recorded disease courses included relapsing-remitting, secondary progressive and progressive-relapsing multiple sclerosis, with some patients lacking subtype annotation. The patient repertoires were compared against around 11 previously published healthy control repertoires obtained from donors aged roughly 6 to 25 years. A subset of samples was prepared in parallel using single-end sample barcoding, then pooled and co-amplified after Illumina adapter ligation. Paper-wide results and their limitations: The control group was slightly older than the multiple sclerosis patient group. Multiple sclerosis patients had significantly lower normalized Chao1 diversity than controls, a result that suggests substantial peripheral T-cell clonal expansion. When samples were clustered directly using the F measure, samples prepared in the same batch co-clustered strongly, which prompted a batch-effect correction. Significantly higher frequencies in patients than in controls were found for five or six TRBV segments, including TRBV5-6, TRBV5-1 and TRBV20-1.

Trimming takes 6 bases from V and 7 bases from J, and the germline ends sit 22 bases apart. CDR1 is given as MDHEN and CDR2 as SYDVKM, both from the germline V gene. Its CDR3 holds 16 amino acids, cysteine through phenylalanine. Only the CDR3 DNA is retained, 48 bases long and in frame from the first base. To demonstrate the VDJtools post-analysis software, TCR beta repertoires were profiled from the peripheral blood of roughly 12 young patients with multiple sclerosis. The multiple sclerosis patients were children and adolescents ranging in age from roughly 6 to 15 years. This clonotype was counted only a few times. The antigen it binds to is not known. Within one base of it there is no much larger clone, and no base qualities were kept. Libraries were made using PCR. Sequencer: Illumina HiSeq 2500. To reduce PCR and sequencing biases, unique molecular identifiers were built into the TCR beta cDNA libraries. Approximately 500,000 cDNA molecules were obtained for every 1 to 10 million input T cells, so each molecule roughly corresponded to one T cell. Patient libraries were prepared and sequenced with the same protocol used for the earlier healthy control dataset. Samples belonging to the same batch were prepared together, multiplexed and sequenced on a shared HiSeq lane. As for the original processing: Raw barcoded reads were processed with MIGEC, discarding single-read molecular identifier groups before consensus assembly and CDR3 extraction. VDJtools was used for post-analysis of the clonotype tables, and diversity was normalized by down-sampling every dataset to the size of the smallest sample. In repertoire overlap clustering, CDR3 amino acid sequences, but not nucleotide sequences, were matched to correct batch-related cross-sample contamination. The public sequencing data were trimmed at Q25 with fastp and processed into clonotypes with MiXCR by TCRdb, which kept only in-frame beta chains. Entries are consolidated by CDR3 protein sequence, retaining the most common genes and DNA. The V and J calls were not made by the authors but by TCRdb's processing. Present in this sample are roughly 700,000 distinct CDR3 sequences, roughly 27% of which were seen just once. The ten largest clonotypes hold 0.5% to 0.6% of the sample.

The sequence derives from a girl aged 10-17 years with multiple sclerosis. Sequences were obtained from blood. This chain joins TRBV28 to TRBJ1-5; the D gene remains uncertain. In nucleotides, the sequence is TGTGCCAGCAGACCACAAACGGAGGGCCCCAGGCAGCCCCAGCATTTT. Its amino acids are CASRPQTEGPRQPQHF.